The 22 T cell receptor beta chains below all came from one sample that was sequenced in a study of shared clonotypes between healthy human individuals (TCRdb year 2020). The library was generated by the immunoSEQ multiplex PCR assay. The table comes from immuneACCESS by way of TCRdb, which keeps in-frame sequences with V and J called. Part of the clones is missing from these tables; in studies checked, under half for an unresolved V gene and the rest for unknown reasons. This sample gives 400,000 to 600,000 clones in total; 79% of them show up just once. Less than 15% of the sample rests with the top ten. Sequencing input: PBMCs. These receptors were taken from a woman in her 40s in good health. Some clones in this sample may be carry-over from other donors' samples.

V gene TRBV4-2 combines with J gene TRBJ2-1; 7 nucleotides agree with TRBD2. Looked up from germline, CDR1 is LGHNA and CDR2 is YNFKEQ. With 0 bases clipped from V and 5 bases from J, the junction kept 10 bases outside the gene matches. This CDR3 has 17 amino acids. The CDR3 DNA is TGTGCCAGCAGCCAAGATCGAGGGGCGGGAGTCCACAATGAGCAGTTCTTC. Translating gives CASSQDRGAGVHNEQFF.

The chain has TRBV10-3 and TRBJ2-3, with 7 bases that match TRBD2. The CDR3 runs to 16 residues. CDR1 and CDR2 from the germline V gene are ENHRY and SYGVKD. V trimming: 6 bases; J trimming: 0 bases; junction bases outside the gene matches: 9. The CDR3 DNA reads TGTGCCATCAGACCGGGACTAATTTCTAGCACAGATACGCAGTATTTT. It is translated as CAIRPGLISSTDTQYF.

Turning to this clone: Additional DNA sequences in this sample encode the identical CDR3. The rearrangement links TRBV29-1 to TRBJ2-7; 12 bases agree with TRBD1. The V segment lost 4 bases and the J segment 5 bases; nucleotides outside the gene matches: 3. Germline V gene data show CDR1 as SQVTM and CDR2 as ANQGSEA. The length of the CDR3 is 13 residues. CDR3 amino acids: CSVAGTGGDEQYF. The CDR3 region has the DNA TGCAGCGTTGCCGGGACAGGGGGCGACGAGCAGTACTTC.

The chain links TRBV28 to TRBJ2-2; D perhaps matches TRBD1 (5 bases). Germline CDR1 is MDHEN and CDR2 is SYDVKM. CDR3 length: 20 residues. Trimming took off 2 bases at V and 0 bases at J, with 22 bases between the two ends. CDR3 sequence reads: CASSLIDPRASSSNTGELFF. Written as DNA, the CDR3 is TGTGCCAGCAGTTTAATTGACCCCAGGGCATCCTCTTCGAACACCGGGGAGCTGTTTTTT.

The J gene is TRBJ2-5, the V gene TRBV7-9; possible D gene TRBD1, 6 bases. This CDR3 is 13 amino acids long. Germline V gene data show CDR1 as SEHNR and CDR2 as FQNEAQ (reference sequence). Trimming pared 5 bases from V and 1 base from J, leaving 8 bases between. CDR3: CASSMDSQETQYF. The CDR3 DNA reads TGTGCCAGCAGCATGGACAGCCAAGAGACCCAGTACTTC.

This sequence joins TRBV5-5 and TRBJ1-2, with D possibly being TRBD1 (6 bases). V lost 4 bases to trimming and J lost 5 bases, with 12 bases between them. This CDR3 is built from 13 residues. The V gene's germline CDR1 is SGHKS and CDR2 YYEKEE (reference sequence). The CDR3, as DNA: TGTGCCAGCAGCCCGGCAGGGGAGTATGGCTACACCTTC. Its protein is CASSPAGEYGYTF. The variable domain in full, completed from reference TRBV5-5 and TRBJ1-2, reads DAGVTQSPTHLIKTRGQQVTLRCSPISGHKSVSWYQQVLGQGPQFIFQYYEKEERGRGNFPDRFSARQFPNYSSELNVNALLLGDSALYLCASSPAGEYGYTFGSGTRLTVV.

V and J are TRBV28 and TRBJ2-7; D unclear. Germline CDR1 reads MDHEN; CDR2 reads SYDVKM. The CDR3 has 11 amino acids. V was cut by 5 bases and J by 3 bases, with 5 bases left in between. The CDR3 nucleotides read TGTGCCAGCAGTAGATACTACGAGCAGTACTTC. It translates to CASSRYYEQYF.

The CDR3 here is CSVEDTGKQETQYF. In DNA, the CDR3 is TGCAGCGTTGAAGATACCGGGAAGCAAGAGACCCAGTACTTC. V and J are TRBV29-1 and TRBJ2-5, with D maybe TRBD2 (5 bases). CDR1 and CDR2 (germline): SQVTM, ANQGSEA. This CDR3 comprises 14 residues. Trimming removed 0 bases at V and 2 bases at J, with 10 bases between.

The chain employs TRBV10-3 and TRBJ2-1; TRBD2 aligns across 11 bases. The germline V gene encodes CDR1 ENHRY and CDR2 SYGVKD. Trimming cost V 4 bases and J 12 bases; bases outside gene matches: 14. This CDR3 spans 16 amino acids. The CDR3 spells CAISGILAGAGIGQFF. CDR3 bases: TGTGCCATCAGTGGGATACTAGCGGGAGCGGGTATTGGGCAGTTCTTC.

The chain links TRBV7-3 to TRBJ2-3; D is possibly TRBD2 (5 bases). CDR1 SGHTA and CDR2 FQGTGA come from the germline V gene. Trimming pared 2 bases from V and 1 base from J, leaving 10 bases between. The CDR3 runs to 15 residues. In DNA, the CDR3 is TGTGCCAGCAGCTTACGGCTGGAGGGCACAGATACGCAGTATTTT. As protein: CASSLRLEGTDTQYF.

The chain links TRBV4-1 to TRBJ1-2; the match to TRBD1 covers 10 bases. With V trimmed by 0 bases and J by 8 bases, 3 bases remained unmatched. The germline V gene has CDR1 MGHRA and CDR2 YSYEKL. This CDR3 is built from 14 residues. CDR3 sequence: CASSQETGGRGYTF. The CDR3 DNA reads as TGCGCCAGCAGCCAAGAGACAGGGGGCCGCGGCTACACCTTC.

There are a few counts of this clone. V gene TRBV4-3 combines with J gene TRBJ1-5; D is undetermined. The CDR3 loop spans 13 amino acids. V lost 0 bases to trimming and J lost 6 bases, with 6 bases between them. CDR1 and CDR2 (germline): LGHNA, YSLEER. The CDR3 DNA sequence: TGCGCCAGCAGCCAAGATGTGGGTCAGCCCCAGCATTTT. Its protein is CASSQDVGQPQHF.

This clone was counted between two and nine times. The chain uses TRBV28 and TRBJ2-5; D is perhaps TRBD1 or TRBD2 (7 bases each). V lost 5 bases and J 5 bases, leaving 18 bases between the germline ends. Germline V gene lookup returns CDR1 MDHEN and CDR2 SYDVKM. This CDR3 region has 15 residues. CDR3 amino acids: CASSHRQGGMETQYF. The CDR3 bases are TGTGCCAGCAGTCACCGACAGGGAGGGATGGAGACCCAGTACTTC.

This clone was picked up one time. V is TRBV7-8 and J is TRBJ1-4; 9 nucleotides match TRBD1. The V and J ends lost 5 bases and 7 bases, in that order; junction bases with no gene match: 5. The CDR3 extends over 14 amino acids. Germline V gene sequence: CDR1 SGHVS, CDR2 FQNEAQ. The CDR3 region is CASSTGTGSEKLFF. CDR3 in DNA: TGTGCCAGCAGCACCGGGACAGGGAGTGAAAAACTGTTTTTT.

CDR3 amino acids: CASSPQAGASNTGELFF. CDR3 sequence (DNA): TGTGCCAGCTCACCGCAAGCGGGGGCCTCGAACACCGGGGAGCTGTTTTTT. This chain joins TRBV18 and TRBJ2-2, with 8 bases fitting TRBD2. The length of the CDR3 is 17 residues. The V and J ends lost 3 bases and 0 bases, in that order; junction bases with no gene match: 6. Germline V gene data show CDR1 as KGHSH and CDR2 as LQKENI.

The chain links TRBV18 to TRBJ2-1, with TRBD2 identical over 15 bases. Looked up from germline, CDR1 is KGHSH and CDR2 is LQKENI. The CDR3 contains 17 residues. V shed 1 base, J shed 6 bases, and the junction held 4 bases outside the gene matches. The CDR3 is CASSPRGLAGGGNEQFF. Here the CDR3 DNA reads TGTGCCAGCTCACCACGGGGACTAGCGGGAGGTGGCAATGAGCAGTTCTTC.

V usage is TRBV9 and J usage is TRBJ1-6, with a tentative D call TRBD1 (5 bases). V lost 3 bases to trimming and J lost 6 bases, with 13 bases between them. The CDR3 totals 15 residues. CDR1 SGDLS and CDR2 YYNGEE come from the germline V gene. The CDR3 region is CASSGRDGSNSPLHF. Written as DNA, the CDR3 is TGTGCCAGCAGCGGGAGGGACGGGAGTAATTCACCCCTCCACTTT.

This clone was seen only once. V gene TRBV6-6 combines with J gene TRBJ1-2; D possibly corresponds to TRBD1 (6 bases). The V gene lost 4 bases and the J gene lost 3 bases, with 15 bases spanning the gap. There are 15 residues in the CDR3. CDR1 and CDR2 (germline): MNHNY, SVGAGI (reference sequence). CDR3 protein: CASSWQQGEHYGYTF. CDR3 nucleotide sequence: TGTGCCAGCAGTTGGCAACAGGGTGAACACTATGGCTACACCTTC.

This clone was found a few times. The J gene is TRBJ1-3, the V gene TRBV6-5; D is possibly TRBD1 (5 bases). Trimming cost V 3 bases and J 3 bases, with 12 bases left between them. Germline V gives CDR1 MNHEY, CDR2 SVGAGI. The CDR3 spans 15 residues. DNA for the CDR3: TGTGCCAGCAGTTATTCCCGGGACGGTGGAAACACCATATATTTT. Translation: CASSYSRDGGNTIYF.

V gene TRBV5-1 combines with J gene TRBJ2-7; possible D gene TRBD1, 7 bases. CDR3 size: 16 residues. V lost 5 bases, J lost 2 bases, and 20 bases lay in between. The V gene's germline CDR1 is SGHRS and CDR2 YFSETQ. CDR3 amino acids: CASSFGGTAFTYEQYF. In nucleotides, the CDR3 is TGCGCCAGCAGTTTTGGGGGGACAGCCTTCACCTACGAGCAGTACTTC. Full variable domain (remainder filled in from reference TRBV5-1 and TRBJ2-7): KAGVTQTPRYLIKTRGQQVTLSCSPISGHRSVSWYQQTPGQGLQFLFEYFSETQRNKGNFPGRFSGRQFSNSRSEMNVSTLELGDSALYLCASSFGGTAFTYEQYFGPGTRLTVT.

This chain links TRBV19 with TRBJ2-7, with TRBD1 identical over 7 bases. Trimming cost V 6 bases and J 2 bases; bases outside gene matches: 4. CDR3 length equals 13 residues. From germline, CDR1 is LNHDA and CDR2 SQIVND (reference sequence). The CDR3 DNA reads TGTGCCAGTAGACGGACAGGCACCTACGAGCAGTACTTC. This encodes CASRRTGTYEQYF.

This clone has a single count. The CDR3 DNA sequence: TGTGCCATCAGTGGTAGGAGCTCGGGGGAGCAGTACTTC. Its translation is CAISGRSSGEQYF. This rearrangement joins TRBV10-3 to TRBJ2-7; D is perhaps TRBD2 (5 bases). CDR3 length: 13 amino acids. V lost 4 bases and J 7 bases, leaving 14 bases between the germline ends. Germline CDR1 reads ENHRY; CDR2 reads SYGVKD.